This entry features one T cell receptor (beta chain) sequence. This record comes from a study of blood T cell repertoires in COVID-19. Study-level information: Both acute and convalescent COVID-19 samples were obtained from the United States, Italy and Spain.

Participants were aged about 18 to 90 years, lived in 20 to 30 US areas, and enrolled virtually. Cohort assignment relied on participant-reported clinical history. Assay: immunoSEQ multiplex PCR; the TCRdb copy retains only in-frame clones and omits some. Of a few hundred thousand clones listed, approximately 84% are singletons. V shed 8 bases, J shed 7 bases, and the junction held 1 base outside the gene matches. This CDR3 spans 10 amino acids. The gene calls are TRBV23-1 and TRBJ2-7; 8 bases align to TRBD2. TRBV23-1 is filed as an ORF, its function uncertain. Sequencing used PBMCs or T cells enriched from blood (not recorded which). The clonotype comes from a woman between 45 and 60 years old who had been exposed to COVID-19. This CDR3 reads CASRGGEQYF. The DNA for the CDR3 is TGCGCCAGCCGGGGGGGGGAGCAGTACTTC.